This T cell receptor beta chain originates from a study of chemoradiotherapy in HPV16-positive cancers. As regards this clone: The antigen is unknown.

The germline V gene encodes CDR1 LNHDA and CDR2 SQIVND (reference sequence). Trimming took off 5 bases at V and 2 bases at J, with 8 bases between the two ends. The CDR3 is 13 amino acids. General study results and limits: HPV-specific T cells were functionally defined from only a couple of HPV16-positive patients.

The protocol was immunoSEQ multiplex PCR, while the TCRdb copy is restricted to in-frame clones and leaves out a portion. Seen here are approximately 30,000 clones, 86% observed once, and the top ten hold 2.1%. This chain uses TRBV19 with TRBJ2-3; unclear D gene. Sequenced here: blood, sampled from a patient who underwent chemoradiotherapy. The sequence came from a human donor with HPV-associated anogenital cancer. The CDR3: CASSPENTDTQYF. The DNA for the CDR3 is TGTGCCAGTAGTCCCGAAAACACAGATACGCAGTATTTT.